The 18 T cell receptor beta chains below come from one sample, sequenced in a study of blood T cell repertoires in COVID-19. Assay: immunoSEQ multiplex PCR; the TCRdb copy retains only in-frame clones and omits some. The repertoire includes under 250,000 clones, around four fifths of them detected once, and roughly 1.9% sits in the top ten. The sample taken for sequencing was peripheral blood. These receptors all stem from a man younger than 45 who had recovered from COVID-19.

This clone was observed at least ten times. V gene TRBV27 combines with J gene TRBJ2-2; TRBD2 aligns across 8 bases. The CDR3 length is 16 residues. The junction had 11 bases not matched to a gene; V was cut back by 7 bases and J by 4 bases. Germline V CDR1 and CDR2: MNHEY, SMNVEV (reference sequence). This CDR3 is CASTETRGGSTGELFF. Here the CDR3 DNA reads TGTGCCAGCACCGAGACCCGCGGGGGGAGCACCGGGGAGCTGTTTTTT.

The chain is built from TRBV7-2 and TRBJ1-3; TRBD1 agrees at 7 bases. The CDR3 has 18 residues. CDR1 is SGHTA, CDR2 FQGNSA, per germline. The trim removed 5 bases at V and 2 bases at J, leaving 15 bases unmatched. CDR3 sequence: CASSPPSSTDRAGNTIYF. CDR3 DNA sequence: TGTGCCAGCAGCCCCCCCTCGTCAACTGACAGGGCTGGAAACACCATATATTTT.

The CDR3 nucleotides are TGTGCCAGCAGGGTGGGGGGAGAAGAGACCCAGTACTTC. This encodes CASRVGGEETQYF. This chain uses TRBV7-9 with TRBJ2-5, with a possible D match to TRBD2 (6 bases). With 6 bases removed from V and 3 bases from J, the gap between germline ends came to 11 bases. Per the germline V gene, CDR1 is SEHNR and CDR2 is FQNEAQ (reference sequence). The length of the CDR3 is 13 residues.

This clone was seen only once. The V gene is TRBV27, the J gene TRBJ1-1; no clear D. V was cut by 2 bases and J by 2 bases, with 6 bases left in between. Germline-derived CDR1 and CDR2 are MNHEY and SMNVEV (reference sequence). The CDR3 loop spans 13 amino acids. CDR3 amino acids: CASSLVPNTEAFF. The CDR3 DNA sequence: TGTGCCAGCAGTTTAGTTCCAAACACTGAAGCTTTCTTT.

There are a few counts of this clone. The chain has TRBV5-1 and TRBJ1-1; TRBD1 is a possible D gene (5 bases). The CDR3 consists of 13 residues. Per germline, CDR1 SGHRS and CDR2 YFSETQ. Trimming took 0 bases from V and 10 from J, leaving 13 bases between them. The CDR3 coding sequence is TGCGCCAGCAGCTTGGAGGGGCCCAGAGGAGCTTTCTTT. As protein: CASSLEGPRGAFF.

The chain has TRBV5-1 and TRBJ1-2; 7 nucleotides match TRBD1. From germline, CDR1 is SGHRS and CDR2 YFSETQ. J gave up 7 bases and V 3 bases, and 3 bases lay outside the gene matches. This CDR3 contains 12 residues. CDR3 amino acids: CASSSTGSGYTF. The CDR3, as DNA: TGCGCCAGCAGCTCGACAGGGTCTGGCTACACCTTC.

The chain carries TRBV4-1 and TRBJ1-5; 9 nucleotides agree with TRBD1. CDR3 length equals 16 residues. Germline assignment: CDR1 MGHRA and CDR2 YSYEKL. The V segment lost 3 bases and the J segment 4 bases; nucleotides outside the gene matches: 7. The DNA of the CDR3 is TGCGCCAGCAGCCAGGCTACTGGGACAGGGAATCAGCCCCAGCATTTT. Its translation: CASSQATGTGNQPQHF.

The V and J genes are TRBV15 and TRBJ1-2; D may be TRBD1 (6 bases). Germline CDR1 reads LNHNV; CDR2 reads YYDKDF (reference sequence). The CDR3 contains 14 residues. V was pared by 5 bases and J by 2 bases, with 12 bases between. The CDR3 DNA is TGTGCCACCAGCGATGATACAGGGAACTATGGCTACACCTTC. It translates to CATSDDTGNYGYTF.

The J gene is TRBJ1-2, the V gene TRBV9, with TRBD1 as a possible D gene (6 bases). Germline CDR1 SGDLS, CDR2 YYNGEE. V was pared by 1 base and J by 8 bases, with 12 bases between. This CDR3 is 13 amino acids long. The chain's CDR3 is CASSVIGGRGYTF. In DNA form, the CDR3 reads TGTGCCAGCAGCGTAATAGGGGGTAGGGGCTACACCTTC.

J is TRBJ1-1 and V is TRBV6-4; D not resolved. This CDR3 region has 15 residues. Germline V gives CDR1 MRHNA, CDR2 SNTAGT. V shed 8 bases and J shed 3 bases, with 19 bases lying between them. The CDR3 sequence: CASLIRPRGDTEAFF. CDR3 bases: TGTGCCAGCCTAATTCGACCCCGCGGGGACACTGAAGCTTTCTTT.

The chain couples TRBV2 to TRBJ2-3; possibly TRBD2 for D (7 bases). The CDR3 spans 15 residues. Germline V gene data show CDR1 as SNHLY and CDR2 as FYNNEI. V lost 9 bases and J lost 3, with 19 bases in between. In nucleotides, the CDR3 is TGTGCCAGTAACAGAGGGGGGGGCGGGACAGATACGCAGTATTTT. Translation: CASNRGGGGTDTQYF.

This clone was counted a single time. This chain joins TRBV12-3 or TRBV12-4 and TRBJ1-1; D not certain. V shed 2 bases and J shed 1 base, with 5 bases lying between them. The length of the CDR3 is 13 residues. CDR3: CASSLPGNTEAFF. The CDR3 DNA follows: TGTGCCAGCAGTTTACCCGGGAACACTGAAGCTTTCTTT.

The gene calls are TRBV3-1 (or the pseudogene TRBV3-2) and TRBJ2-5, with 16 bases fitting TRBD2. The CDR3 loop spans 18 amino acids. The V gene end was trimmed by 3 bases and the J gene end by 4 bases; junction bases not matched to a gene: 8. Germline lookup yields CDR1 LGHDT and CDR2 YNNKEL (reference sequence). The CDR3 loop is CASSQGTSGGGFAETQYF. The CDR3 nucleotides read TGTGCCAGCAGCCAGGGGACTAGCGGGGGGGGTTTTGCAGAGACCCAGTACTTC.

The V call is TRBV6-6, the J call TRBJ1-1; possible D gene TRBD1, 5 bases. This CDR3 comprises 13 residues. Trimming cost V 6 bases and J 3 bases, with 11 bases left between them. Germline CDR1 MNHNY, CDR2 SVGAGI (reference sequence). The chain's CDR3 is CASSREVDTEAFF. CDR3 coding DNA: TGTGCCAGCAGCAGGGAAGTCGACACTGAAGCTTTCTTT.

This rearrangement joins TRBV12-5 to TRBJ2-1; D is unresolved. CDR3 size: 13 residues. Trimming removed 5 bases at V and 8 bases at J, with 13 bases between. Germline V gives CDR1 LGHNT, CDR2 FRNRAP. In DNA form, the CDR3 reads TGTGCTAGTGGTACCCTAATCTGGTATGAGCAGTTCTTC. Its protein is CASGTLIWYEQFF.

The V and J genes are TRBV5-1 and TRBJ2-5; 8 bases fit TRBD2. In germline, CDR1 is SGHRS, CDR2 YFSETQ. This CDR3 contains 16 residues. J lost 5 bases, V lost 4 bases, and 13 bases had no gene match. CDR3 amino acids: CASSRSGTSTLETQYF. CDR3 DNA: TGCGCCAGCAGCCGCTCCGGGACTAGTACTTTGGAGACCCAGTACTTC. The full variable domain, completed using reference TRBV5-1 and TRBJ2-5, is KAGVTQTPRYLIKTRGQQVTLSCSPISGHRSVSWYQQTPGQGLQFLFEYFSETQRNKGNFPGRFSGRQFSNSRSEMNVSTLELGDSALYLCASSRSGTSTLETQYFGPGTRLLVL.

This chain links TRBV13 with TRBJ1-2, with D possibly being TRBD1 (5 bases). The V gene's germline CDR1 is PRHDT and CDR2 FYEKMQ (reference sequence). The CDR3 spans 13 residues. The V and J ends lost 1 base and 9 bases respectively, with 12 bases between them. Written as DNA, the CDR3 is TGTGCCAGCAGCTTAGTGGGGGGACTCAGCTACACCTTC. Its translation is CASSLVGGLSYTF. Together with reference TRBV13 and TRBJ1-2, the CDR3 gives the full variable domain: AAGVIQSPRHLIKEKRETATLKCYPIPRHDTVYWYQQGPGQDPQFLISFYEKMQSDKGSIPDRFSAQQFSDYHSELNMSSLELGDSALYFCASSLVGGLSYTFGSGTRLTVV.

The chain employs TRBV24-1 and TRBJ2-3, with a tentative D call TRBD2 (6 bases). Germline loops: CDR1 KGHDR, CDR2 SFDVKD. The CDR3 runs 12 residues. Trimming cost V 4 bases and J 11 bases, with 12 bases left between them. The CDR3 protein is CATSDRGYRQYF. The DNA of the CDR3 is TGTGCCACCAGTGACCGGGGGTATCGGCAGTATTTT.